The 25 T cell receptor beta chains presented below share a single source sample, sequenced in a study of cytomegalovirus exposure and HLA in healthy donors. 60 Vbeta and 13 Jbeta primers were used in PCR. Sequencing was performed with immunoSEQ multiplex PCR; in TCRdb, only in-frame clones are kept and a portion is missing. Seen in this sample are about 110,000 clones; the ten most common clones hold approximately 0.6%. The sample was PBMCs. The receptors here all came from a middle-aged man in good health and CMV-seronegative.

The rearrangement joins TRBV7-9 to TRBJ2-5; 14 bases are a match to TRBD2. V was pared by 2 bases and J by 3 bases, with 2 bases of the junction left unmatched. CDR3 length equals 16 residues. Germline assignment: CDR1 SEHNR and CDR2 FQNEAQ (reference sequence). CDR3 loop: CASSLPGLAGEETQYF. The DNA for the CDR3 is TGTGCCAGCAGCTTACCGGGACTAGCGGGGGAAGAGACCCAGTACTTC.

This chain connects TRBV18 to TRBJ2-7; D possibly corresponds to TRBD1 (6 bases). Germline loops: CDR1 KGHSH, CDR2 LQKENI. Trimming left V 4 bases short and J 5 bases short, with 15 bases between. The CDR3 extends over 14 amino acids. The CDR3 is CASSLQGPLDEQYF. Written as DNA, the CDR3 is TGTGCCAGCTCACTGCAGGGGCCCCTCGACGAGCAGTACTTC.

The rearrangement links TRBV2 to TRBJ2-1; D uncertain. With 4 bases removed from V and 0 bases from J, the gap between germline ends came to 10 bases. Germline V gene data show CDR1 as SNHLY and CDR2 as FYNNEI. CDR3 length: 15 amino acids. DNA of the CDR3: TGTGCCAGCAGTGGCGAAGAAAGCTCCTACAATGAGCAGTTCTTC. Protein sequence: CASSGEESSYNEQFF.

The chain employs TRBV19 and TRBJ2-1; tentative D call: TRBD2 (6 bases). The CDR3 contains 15 residues. Trimming took off 5 bases at V and 3 bases at J, with 14 bases between the two ends. Germline CDR1 is LNHDA and CDR2 is SQIVND (reference sequence). The CDR3 region is CASSPGTALYNEQFF. DNA for the CDR3: TGTGCCAGTAGTCCCGGGACTGCACTCTACAATGAGCAGTTCTTC.

The chain has TRBV5-1 and TRBJ2-3; 13 positions match TRBD2. Germline CDR1 and CDR2: SGHRS and YFSETQ. The J segment lost 6 bases and the V segment lost 2 bases, leaving 6 bases of the junction unmatched. The CDR3 is made up of 16 amino acids. CDR3 bases: TGCGCCAGCAGCTTTGCGACTAGCGGGGGGTTGGATACGCAGTATTTT. Its protein is CASSFATSGGLDTQYF. Full variable domain (outside the CDR3, taken from reference TRBV5-1 and TRBJ2-3): KAGVTQTPRYLIKTRGQQVTLSCSPISGHRSVSWYQQTPGQGLQFLFEYFSETQRNKGNFPGRFSGRQFSNSRSEMNVSTLELGDSALYLCASSFATSGGLDTQYFGPGTRLTVL.

This chain uses TRBV4-3 with TRBJ2-2, with D uncertain. CDR1 is LGHNA and CDR2 is YSLEER in the germline V gene. With 0 bases removed from V and 4 bases from J, the gap between germline ends came to 6 bases. CDR3 length: 14 amino acids. CDR3 in DNA: TGCGCCAGCAGCCAAGATTACAGCACCGGGGAGCTGTTTTTT. This encodes CASSQDYSTGELFF.

The chain combines TRBV7-2 with TRBJ2-5; unclear D gene. Trimming stripped 3 bases from V and 0 bases from J, with 14 bases between. This CDR3 is 16 amino acids long. Per germline, CDR1 SGHTA and CDR2 FQGNSA. In nucleotides, the CDR3 is TGTGCCAGCAGCTTTAACAGCCCGCTTAACCAAGAGACCCAGTACTTC. Translating gives CASSFNSPLNQETQYF.

This chain joins TRBV7-9 and TRBJ2-7; D call uncertain. CDR3 length: 11 amino acids. The germline CDR1 and CDR2 sequences are SEHNR and FQNEAQ (reference sequence). V was trimmed by 5 bases and J by 6 bases, leaving 8 bases between them. CDR3 nucleotides: TGTGCCAGCAGCCTTTATTCCGAGCAGTACTTC. It yields the protein CASSLYSEQYF.

The chain employs TRBV9 and TRBJ2-7; D is ambiguous. V dropped 0 bases and J dropped 6 bases, with 10 bases sitting between them. Per germline, CDR1 SGDLS and CDR2 YYNGEE. The CDR3 is made up of 13 amino acids. CDR3 residues: CASSVDPRGEQYF. For the CDR3, the DNA is TGTGCCAGCAGCGTAGATCCACGCGGCGAGCAGTACTTC. The whole variable domain, filled in from reference TRBV9 and TRBJ2-7, reads DSGVTQTPKHLITATGQRVTLRCSPRSGDLSVYWYQQSLDQGLQFLIQYYNGEERAKGNILERFSAQQFPDLHSELNLSSLELGDSALYFCASSVDPRGEQYFGPGTRLTVT.

The chain joins TRBV5-5 to TRBJ2-5; no firm D call. The CDR3 extends over 12 amino acids. In germline, CDR1 is SGHKS, CDR2 YYEKEE (reference sequence). Trimming took 5 bases from V and 7 from J, leaving 12 bases between them. DNA of the CDR3: TGTGCCAGCAGACCGTTCCTCGGGACCCAGTACTTC. Amino acids: CASRPFLGTQYF.

The chain carries TRBV2 and TRBJ1-5; D call uncertain. The CDR3 runs 13 residues. The germline V gene has CDR1 SNHLY and CDR2 FYNNEI. Trimming took off 7 bases at V and 6 bases at J, with 13 bases between the two ends. This chain's CDR3 is CASNSGVGQPQHF. The CDR3 nucleotides read TGTGCCAGCAATTCCGGGGTGGGTCAGCCCCAGCATTTT.

The chain combines TRBV7-2 with TRBJ1-3, with D possibly matching TRBD1 (6 bases). CDR1 is SGHTA and CDR2 is FQGNSA in the germline V gene. V was clipped by 1 base and J by 3 bases, with 10 bases between them. This CDR3 has 15 residues. Here the CDR3 DNA reads TGTGCCAGCAGCTTAGACTCAGGGGTTGGAAACACCATATATTTT. It yields the protein CASSLDSGVGNTIYF.

The DNA for the CDR3 is TGTGCCAGCAGTCCTCGGACAGGTCACAATGAGCAGTTCTTC. This encodes CASSPRTGHNEQFF. The chain joins TRBV27 to TRBJ2-1; 7 bases match TRBD1. The CDR3 has 14 amino acids. V lost 5 bases and J lost 5; bases outside the gene matches: 6. Germline V gives CDR1 MNHEY, CDR2 SMNVEV (reference sequence).

The chain combines TRBV11-2 with TRBJ2-5; maybe TRBD2 (5 bases). Germline V gene data show CDR1 as SGHAT and CDR2 as FQNNGV. The CDR3 has 15 amino acids. V was pared by 5 bases and J by 2 bases, with 15 bases between. The CDR3 DNA is TGTGCCAGCAGCCTGAATCTAGCTCTACAAGAGACCCAGTACTTC. As protein: CASSLNLALQETQYF.

This chain connects TRBV5-6 to TRBJ1-5; the D gene is possibly TRBD1 (5 bases). Per germline, CDR1 SGHDT and CDR2 YYEEEE. V was trimmed by 0 bases and J by 6 bases, leaving 10 bases between them. CDR3 length: 14 residues. The CDR3 reads CASSLGGAGQPQHF. The CDR3 coding sequence is TGTGCCAGCAGCTTGGGTGGGGCAGGTCAGCCCCAGCATTTT.

The J gene is TRBJ1-2, the V gene TRBV4-3, with TRBD1 as a possible D gene (6 bases). CDR3 length equals 13 residues. The V end lost 1 base, the J end lost 5 bases, and 8 bases lay between the germline ends. From germline, CDR1 is LGHNA and CDR2 YSLEER. CDR3 sequence: CASSQGQEYGYTF. CDR3 DNA sequence: TGCGCCAGCAGCCAAGGACAGGAATATGGCTACACCTTC.

This chain joins TRBV19 and TRBJ1-1, with 7 bases that match TRBD1. Trimming at V came to 6 bases and at J to 1 base, leaving 5 bases not matched to a gene. This CDR3 comprises 14 residues. CDR1 is LNHDA and CDR2 is SQIVND in the germline V gene (reference sequence). DNA of the CDR3: TGTGCCAGTAGACCCCGGGACAGGAACACTGAAGCTTTCTTT. It codes for CASRPRDRNTEAFF. Full variable domain (missing parts from reference TRBV19 and TRBJ1-1): DGGITQSPKYLFRKEGQNVTLSCEQNLNHDAMYWYRQDPGQGLRLIYYSQIVNDFQKGDIAEGYSVSREKKESFPLTVTSAQKNPTAFYLCASRPRDRNTEAFFGQGTRLTVV.

V and J are TRBV6-5 and TRBJ2-2; 7 bases match TRBD1. The CDR3 loop spans 15 amino acids. Germline trimming cut 6 bases from V and 0 bases from J; bases unmatched to any gene: 4. The V gene's germline CDR1 is MNHEY and CDR2 SVGAGI. The CDR3 region is CASRSGGANTGELFF. The CDR3 DNA is TGTGCCAGCAGGTCAGGGGGTGCGAACACCGGGGAGCTGTTTTTT.

V is TRBV5-8 and J is TRBJ1-2; 7 bases are shared with TRBD1. The CDR3 is 15 amino acids. Looked up from germline, CDR1 is SGHTS and CDR2 is YDEGEE. V trimming: 2 bases; J trimming: 1 base; junction bases outside the gene matches: 5. The CDR3 region is CASSFRGGSNYGYTF. The CDR3 DNA follows: TGTGCCAGCAGCTTTAGAGGGGGCAGTAACTATGGCTACACCTTC.

CDR3 region: CASSLVGGREGYEQYF. The CDR3 DNA reads TGTGCCAGCAGCTTGGTGGGGGGCAGGGAGGGTTACGAGCAGTACTTC. This chain uses TRBV5-6 with TRBJ2-7; possibly TRBD2 for D (7 bases). V shed 0 bases and J shed 4 bases, with 17 bases lying between them. Germline V gives CDR1 SGHDT, CDR2 YYEEEE. The length of the CDR3 is 16 residues.

The CDR3 loop reads CAEGDNPTSGPYEQYF. For the CDR3, the DNA is TGTGCCGAGGGGGACAACCCGACTAGCGGCCCCTACGAGCAGTACTTC. The chain links TRBV19 to TRBJ2-7; 9 positions agree with TRBD2. Germline V gives CDR1 LNHDA, CDR2 SQIVND (reference sequence). V trimming: 11 bases; J trimming: 2 bases; junction bases outside the gene matches: 16. The CDR3 has 16 amino acids.

This chain uses TRBV14 with TRBJ2-5; D possibly corresponds to TRBD1 (7 bases). The V gene lost 4 bases and the J gene lost 1 base, with 22 bases spanning the gap. The CDR3 is made up of 18 amino acids. In germline, CDR1 is SGHDN, CDR2 FVKESK. CDR3 amino acids: CASSPGGSGQWSQETQYF. CDR3 in DNA: TGTGCCAGCAGCCCAGGGGGGTCGGGACAGTGGAGCCAAGAGACCCAGTACTTC. Full variable domain (missing parts from reference TRBV14 and TRBJ2-5): EAGVTQFPSHSVIEKGQTVTLRCDPISGHDNLYWYRRVMGKEIKFLLHFVKESKQDESGMPNNRFLAERTGGTYSTLKVQPAELEDSGVYFCASSPGGSGQWSQETQYFGPGTRLLVL.

The rearrangement joins TRBV7-2 to TRBJ2-2; a possible D gene is TRBD2 (5 bases). Germline CDR1 is SGHTA and CDR2 is FQGNSA. CDR3 size: 16 residues. V was clipped by 10 bases and J by 2 bases, with 20 bases between them. The CDR3 DNA follows: TGTGCCAATAACAAGGGCGGGTCTTTTAACACCGGGGAGCTGTTTTTT. Amino acids: CANNKGGSFNTGELFF.

The gene calls are TRBV4-2 and TRBJ1-5; D not certain. V was cut by 0 bases and J by 1 base, with 4 bases left in between. The CDR3 runs 14 residues. Germline CDR1 is LGHNA and CDR2 is YNFKEQ. CDR3 protein: CASSQDRSNQPQHF. The CDR3 region has the DNA TGTGCCAGCAGCCAAGACAGGAGCAATCAGCCCCAGCATTTT.

The J gene is TRBJ1-4, the V gene TRBV6-1; 9 nucleotides match TRBD1. Germline V gives CDR1 MNHNS, CDR2 SASEGT. Trimming at V came to 0 bases and at J to 2 bases, leaving 1 base not matched to a gene. The length of the CDR3 is 16 residues. CDR3 sequence: CASSEAQGATNEKLFF. CDR3 nucleotides: TGTGCCAGCAGTGAAGCACAGGGGGCGACTAATGAAAAACTGTTTTTT.